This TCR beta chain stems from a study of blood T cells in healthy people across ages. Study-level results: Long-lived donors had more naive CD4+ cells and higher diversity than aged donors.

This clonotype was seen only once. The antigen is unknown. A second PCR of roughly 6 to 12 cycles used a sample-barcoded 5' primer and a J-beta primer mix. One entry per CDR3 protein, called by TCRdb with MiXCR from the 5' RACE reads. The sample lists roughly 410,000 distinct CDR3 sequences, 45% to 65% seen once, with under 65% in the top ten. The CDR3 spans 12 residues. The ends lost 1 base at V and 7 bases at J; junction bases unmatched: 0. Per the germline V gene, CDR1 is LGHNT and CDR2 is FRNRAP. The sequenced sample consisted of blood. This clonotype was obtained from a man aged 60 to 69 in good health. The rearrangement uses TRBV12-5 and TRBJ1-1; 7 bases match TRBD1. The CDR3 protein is CASGLGQGEAFF. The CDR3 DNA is TGTGCTAGTGGTTTGGGACAGGGTGAAGCTTTCTTT.